This TCR beta chain was sequenced in a study of cytomegalovirus exposure and HLA in healthy donors (dated by TCRdb to 2016 to 2017). The study in broad terms: An earlier analysis of approximately 590 of the donors reported more than 250 Gb of sequence data and some 120 million unique TCR beta sequences from about 200 million T cells. Among about 400 genotyped donors of the cohort, an average of approximately 200,000 unique TCR beta nucleotide sequences was sequenced per donor, of which about 19% were non-productive. Donor age, sex, ethnicity and CMV serostatus were collected together with the repertoire data. The study combined high-throughput TCR immunosequencing, statistical association of individual TCRs with disease status, and machine learning to predict cytomegalovirus infection status. About 330 gigabases of sequencing data and roughly 81 million unique TCR sequences made up an early release that covered approximately 700 HLA-typed donors. Typing coverage differed by locus: A, B, C, DRB1 and DQB1 were typed in roughly 620-630 donors, DQA1 in 522, DPA1 in 600 to 610, and DPB1 in 450 to 490. An earlier analysis of several hundred of the donors applied high-throughput TCR beta sequencing to assess whether each TCR beta V gene segment acted as functional or pseudogenic. Along with the approximately 650-subject first cohort, a separate validation cohort of over a hundred different subjects was used. Both class I and class II loci were covered by HLA typing, at four-digit resolution. Every repertoire in the discovery cohort had been generated on one and the same sequencing platform. In a later genetic analysis, genome-wide SNP genotypes for about three fifths of the 666 donors were used, and that subset was treated as a discovery cohort. The aim of the study was to test whether cataloging public T cell receptors could identify signatures of past pathogen exposure. Rather than using new phenotypic data, the later analysis identified candidate immune exposures from TCR beta sequences and from how often those sequences occurred across donors. Using immunosequencing, the study profiled T cell repertoires from some 670 subjects and related those repertoires to cytomegalovirus serostatus. Of the 350 to 400 genotyped donors, roughly 80% fell in the genetic ancestry cluster associated with self-reported Caucasian donors. Roughly five DR-DQ haplotypes were handled as single units for association and clustering, since linkage in the cohort was strong. A later analysis re-examined previously published TCR beta repertoires from 500 to 700 donors and added high-resolution HLA genotyping to investigate patterns of TCR occurrence. Points the paper makes about the study in general: An earlier analysis of roughly 570 of the donors showed that most TCR beta V segments appeared in productive rearrangements either about 90% or about 30% of the time, which broadly matched IMGT annotations. Most TCR sequences were observed very rarely across donors, whereas some public TCRs were present in many individuals. Compared with equally common non-associated chains, HLA-associated TCR beta chains in a later analysis were more clonally expanded and had lower generation probabilities. In vitro tests confirmed that three of the cytomegalovirus-associated TCR beta chains recognize cytomegalovirus antigens. The study listed 150 to 200 TCR beta chains as associated with cytomegalovirus. HLA typing was unavailable for some donors at each locus, so association tests used only the typed subset. Presence/absence analyses assumed roughly uniform sequencing depth across donors, an assumption that may not hold. A further reported finding was that TCR beta sequences accurately predicted the HLA-A and HLA-B alleles for most subjects in the first cohort. Specific HLA alleles were associated with around 18,000 TCR beta sequences at a false discovery rate of 0.05 in a later analysis. A cluster of highly shared sequence variants was judged likely to represent a technical artifact of the sequencing pipeline. For the cohort, immune exposure information was limited to CMV serostatus. Strong co-occurrence of HLA alleles, especially DR and DQ, made assigning TCR associations to individual alleles difficult. V-gene and J-gene trimming of TCR beta chains was associated with a missense DCLRE1C variant in a later genetic analysis, and the association was replicated in an independent cohort. Several of the top co-occurrence clusters appeared to be linked to parvovirus B19, influenza, CMV and Epstein-Barr virus, according to a later analysis. According to a later analysis, most CMV-associated TCR beta chains appeared to be HLA-restricted, and the HLA associations seemed to be driven largely by CMV exposure. Because the 87-base-pair reads could not distinguish some IMGT-functional V segments, including TRBV6-2 and TRBV6-3, those segments were excluded. Linkage disequilibrium might explain the correlated functional status among segregating V segments, but an unknown experimental factor could not be ruled out. Because counts were too low, about 15 rarely observed V segments, including chromosome 9 orphons, were left out of the earlier analysis of approximately 580 of the donors. In both the original and validation cohorts, the classifier was reported to diagnose cytomegalovirus status with high specificity and sensitivity. In a later analysis, the rate of TCR association differed among HLA loci, with DRB1 alleles having the most associated TCRs and HLA-C alleles having the fewest. This cohort had only TCR beta chains sequenced, and the lack of alpha or paired-chain data limited which features could be detected. A later genetic analysis reported fewer N-insertions in productive TCRs among donors in an Asian-associated ancestry cluster than the approximately 670-donor mean. It was suggested by the authors that the approach could potentially be generalized to other disease states and immunological phenotypes.

The library came from the immunoSEQ multiplex PCR assay. For the multiplex PCR, a mixture combining 60 forward primers for TCR Vbeta segments and 13 reverse primers for TCR Jbeta segments was used. Amplification of the CDR3 region of rearranged TCR beta genes was performed with a multiplex PCR assay on genomic DNA. The Illumina HiSeq System was used to sequence the amplified TCR beta libraries as 87-base-pair reads. Regarding the original processing steps: In a later analysis, some 80 million unique TCR beta chains were counted across the 666 repertoires, and approximately 11 million of these chains were shared by at least two donors. A nearest-neighbor algorithm error-corrected the raw reads and collapsed the reads into unique sequences, merging closely related sequences to remove PCR and sequencing errors. Alignment of CDR3 sequences to IMGT reference sequences was used to assign V, D and J gene segments. Each retained sequence needed at least a six-nucleotide match to both a V gene segment and a J gene segment. Rearrangements were called productive when the CDR3 lacked stop codons and stayed in frame with V and J; all others were non-productive. Following IMGT convention, CDR3 was defined as the stretch from the second conserved V-encoded cysteine up to the conserved J-encoded phenylalanine. The earlier analysis of some 600 of the donors excluded sequences that lacked an unambiguous match to a single V gene segment. An earlier analysis of over 450 of the donors classified V segments as functional when productive rearrangements were above 56.7% and as segregating when the standard deviation between donors was above 5%. A statistical classification framework was built for diagnosing cytomegalovirus status from the catalog of TCR beta chain sequences. V and J gene assignment, in a later analysis, came from comparing TCR nucleotide sequences with IMGT/GENE-DB human TR gene sequences. Using the TCRdist pipeline, a later analysis assigned CDR3 sequences along with most-parsimonious VDJ recombination scenarios. In a later analysis, each TCR beta chain was defined by its CDR3 amino acid sequence together with its V-gene family, and reads without a unique V-gene family were excluded. A later analysis removed several hundred highly shared, low-generation-probability nucleotide sequences to deal with suspected cross-contamination and a sequencing artifact. In a later analysis, a clonal expansion index for each public chain was calculated from normalized within-repertoire ranks of inferred template counts. In a later analysis, generation probabilities were computed with a VDJ recombination model fitted to out-of-frame rearrangements, and the resulting probabilities were checked against IGoR. In a later analysis, TCR-TCR, TCR-HLA and TCR-CMV co-occurrence was scored with hypergeometric tests, and a repertoire-size bias correction was applied to TCR pairs. In a later analysis, false discovery rates were estimated by permuting HLA or CMV assignments 20 times. In a later analysis, co-occurring TCRs were grouped using DBSCAN, and TCRdist sequence similarity was added for clustering within HLA-allele-positive subsets. Co-occurrence clustering excluded repertoires with fewer than 30,000 or more than 120,000 public chains, plus five with anomalous nucleotide sharing. The clones in this table, taken by TCRdb from immuneACCESS, are in-frame only. Not every clone is retained; where verified, under half of the shortfall comes from an unresolved V gene, and the cause of the rest is unknown. V, J and clone size are taken as reported in that table, and D and trimming were inferred from the DNA itself. In this sample the table shows about 140,000 clones, 80% of which occur a single time. Clones ranked in the top ten supply around 4.1% of the sample.

The cohort consisted of 650 to 850 healthy bone marrow donors. All cohort members were sampled while nominally healthy, although unrecorded immune exposures were likely present. The donor was CMV seronegative and belonged to the group of around 400 seronegative cohort members. A peripheral blood sample was collected from each donor, and TCR beta sequencing was performed on peripheral blood mononuclear cells. The Qiagen DNeasy Blood Extraction Kit was used to extract genomic DNA from the blood cell samples. As concerns this clone: Its antigen target is currently unknown. No base-level quality is on record; no much larger clone is a single base apart.

Reading from cysteine to phenylalanine, the CDR3 counts 11 amino acids. Only CDR3 DNA remains: 33 bases, in frame from the first base. As encoded in the germline V gene (reference sequence), CDR1 is GTSNPN while CDR2 is SVGIG. V sheds 6 bases and J sheds 4 bases, leaving 9 bases between their ends. The chain joins TRBV30 to TRBJ1-2, with TRBD1 perhaps the D gene, on 5 matching bases. Sequencing was performed on PBMCs. The TCR was taken from a man in his forties in good health and CMV-seronegative. CDR3 region: CACLGRYGYTF. The nucleotides read TGTGCCTGCTTGGGGCGCTATGGCTACACCTTC.